The 15 T cell receptor beta chains below were found in one sample sequenced in a study of cytomegalovirus exposure and HLA in healthy donors. Primers for the PCR totalled 60 Vbeta and 13 Jbeta. The table came from immunoSEQ multiplex PCR; TCRdb's copy has only in-frame clones and leaves some out. Of under 300,000 clones listed, around 80% were seen once; the top ten hold 8%. Sample: PBMCs. Every receptor here comes from a woman aged 55-70 years in good health and CMV-seropositive.

The genes are TRBV5-5 and TRBJ2-4; possibly TRBD1 for D (6 bases). In germline, CDR1 is SGHKS, CDR2 YYEKEE (reference sequence). V was shortened by 4 bases and J by 5 bases, with 22 bases between the two germline ends. The CDR3 spans 17 residues. The CDR3 here is CASSIWWWVEGENIQYF. CDR3 nucleotides: TGTGCCAGCAGCATATGGTGGTGGGTCGAGGGGGAAAACATTCAGTACTTC.

The gene calls are TRBV2 and TRBJ2-7; 8 positions agree with TRBD1. V lost 7 bases and J lost 2; bases outside the gene matches: 7. CDR3 length: 14 residues. Germline V gene lookup returns CDR1 SNHLY and CDR2 FYNNEI. CDR3: CASTLTGDPYEQYF. The CDR3 DNA reads as TGTGCCAGCACCCTGACAGGGGATCCCTACGAGCAGTACTTC.

CDR3 region: CASSLRSGETQYF. The DNA of the CDR3 is TGTGCCAGCAGCTTGCGGTCGGGGGAGACCCAGTACTTC. The chain uses TRBV5-6 and TRBJ2-5; D might be TRBD2 (5 bases). Deletions cut 1 base from V and 5 bases from J, with 9 bases between. CDR3 length: 13 residues. Per germline, CDR1 SGHDT and CDR2 YYEEEE.

This rearrangement joins TRBV5-1 to TRBJ2-7; a possible D gene is TRBD1 (6 bases). In germline, CDR1 is SGHRS, CDR2 YFSETQ. The CDR3 extends over 15 amino acids. V was shortened by 3 bases and J by 4 bases, with 17 bases between the two germline ends. For the CDR3, the DNA is TGCGCCAGCAGCTCGCCGACAGGCCCTCCGTACGAGCAGTACTTC. Encoded protein: CASSSPTGPPYEQYF.

V is TRBV6-1 and J is TRBJ2-7; the D is unclear. The CDR3 has 15 residues. In germline, CDR1 is MNHNS, CDR2 SASEGT. Trimming left V 1 base short and J 4 bases short, with 14 bases between. The CDR3 protein is CASSEGIASSYEQYF. The CDR3 bases are TGTGCCAGCAGTGAAGGGATAGCCTCCTCTTACGAGCAGTACTTC.

The V gene is TRBV5-1, the J gene TRBJ2-7; TRBD2 matches 8 bases. Germline loops: CDR1 SGHRS, CDR2 YFSETQ. This CDR3 is built from 15 residues. V gave up 2 bases and J gave up 2 bases; unmatched junction bases: 6. CDR3 loop: CASSFLAGPTYEQYF. The DNA for the CDR3 is TGCGCCAGCAGCTTTTTAGCGGGACCAACCTACGAGCAGTACTTC.

Points on this clone: One junction end does not reproduce the germline sequence, and a read error may be involved. V usage is TRBV7-7 and J usage is TRBJ2-1; D uncertain. Germline lookup yields CDR1 SSHAT and CDR2 FNYEAQ (reference sequence). The CDR3 has 15 amino acids. CDR3 nucleotide sequence: TGTGCTAGCAGCTTAGATCTTAGTGCTTACAATGAGCAGTTCTTC. Translating gives CASSLDLSAYNEQFF.

The V and J genes are TRBV19 and TRBJ2-5, with TRBD2 as a possible D gene (6 bases). The CDR3 loop spans 15 amino acids. The ends were cut back, 3 bases at V and 1 base at J, with 12 bases in the middle. Per germline, CDR1 LNHDA and CDR2 SQIVND (reference sequence). CDR3 DNA sequence: TGTGCCAGTAGTATGGGAGGACGCCTCCAAGAGACCCAGTACTTC. Protein product: CASSMGGRLQETQYF.

The count of this clone is one. The chain recombines TRBV5-6 with TRBJ1-4; 7 bases align to TRBD1. V gave up 3 bases and J gave up 0 bases; unmatched junction bases: 5. The CDR3 is made up of 16 amino acids. The germline V gene has CDR1 SGHDT and CDR2 YYEEEE. The CDR3: CASSWTGDSTNEKLFF. For the CDR3, the DNA is TGTGCCAGCAGCTGGACAGGCGACTCAACTAATGAAAAACTGTTTTTT.

This chain connects TRBV12-2 to TRBJ2-7; the table assigns TRBD2, which was not confirmed against the DNA. TRBV12-2 is classified as a pseudogene. This CDR3 is 15 amino acids long. CDR3 in amino acids: CASRSQWPDFYEQYF. The CDR3, as DNA: TGTGCAAGTCGCTCCCAGTGGCCCGACTTCTACGAGCAGTACTTC.

V and J are TRBV10-3 and TRBJ2-7; maybe TRBD2 (7 bases). CDR1 is ENHRY, CDR2 SYGVKD, per germline. CDR3 length equals 16 residues. Trimming took 0 bases from V and 4 from J, leaving 16 bases between them. CDR3 residues: CAISESGGGRIYEQYF. In DNA, the CDR3 is TGTGCCATCAGTGAGTCAGGGGGGGGGCGGATATACGAGCAGTACTTC.

The chain combines TRBV6-4 with TRBJ2-2; perhaps TRBD1 as D (6 bases). Deletions cut 5 bases from V and 4 bases from J, with 8 bases between. The CDR3 consists of 13 residues. Germline loops: CDR1 MRHNA, CDR2 SNTAGT. The CDR3 is CASSTGRTGELFF. CDR3 bases: TGTGCCAGCAGTACAGGGCGCACCGGGGAGCTGTTTTTT.

This chain links TRBV18 with TRBJ2-1, with 7 bases fitting TRBD1. The germline V gene has CDR1 KGHSH and CDR2 LQKENI. With 5 bases clipped from V and 2 bases from J, the junction kept 3 bases outside the gene matches. The CDR3 spans 14 residues. The CDR3 region is CASSTGTAYNEQFF. CDR3 in DNA: TGTGCCAGCTCAACCGGGACAGCCTACAATGAGCAGTTCTTC. Full variable domain (outside the CDR3, taken from reference TRBV18 and TRBJ2-1): NAGVMQNPRHLVRRRGQEARLRCSPMKGHSHVYWYRQLPEEGLKFMVYLQKENIIDESGMPKERFSAEFPKEGPSILRIQQVVRGDSAAYFCASSTGTAYNEQFFGPGTRLTVL.

The V call is TRBV5-1, the J call TRBJ2-1, with 11 bases fitting TRBD2. Germline values: CDR1 SGHRS, CDR2 YFSETQ. The CDR3 is 15 residues long. Germline trimming cut 6 bases from V and 6 bases from J; bases unmatched to any gene: 8. The CDR3 reads CASTRLAGRTNEQFF. The CDR3 nucleotides read TGCGCCAGCACCCGACTAGCGGGACGCACCAATGAGCAGTTCTTC. Variable domain in full (rest from reference TRBV5-1 and TRBJ2-1): KAGVTQTPRYLIKTRGQQVTLSCSPISGHRSVSWYQQTPGQGLQFLFEYFSETQRNKGNFPGRFSGRQFSNSRSEMNVSTLELGDSALYLCASTRLAGRTNEQFFGPGTRLTVL.

The V gene is TRBV5-1, the J gene TRBJ1-5; 7 bases are shared with TRBD1. J was trimmed by 7 bases and V by 3 bases; bases with no gene match: 4. This CDR3 spans 13 amino acids. Looked up from germline, CDR1 is SGHRS and CDR2 is YFSETQ. This CDR3 is CASSYDRDQPQHF. DNA of the CDR3: TGCGCCAGCAGCTATGACAGGGACCAGCCCCAGCATTTT.